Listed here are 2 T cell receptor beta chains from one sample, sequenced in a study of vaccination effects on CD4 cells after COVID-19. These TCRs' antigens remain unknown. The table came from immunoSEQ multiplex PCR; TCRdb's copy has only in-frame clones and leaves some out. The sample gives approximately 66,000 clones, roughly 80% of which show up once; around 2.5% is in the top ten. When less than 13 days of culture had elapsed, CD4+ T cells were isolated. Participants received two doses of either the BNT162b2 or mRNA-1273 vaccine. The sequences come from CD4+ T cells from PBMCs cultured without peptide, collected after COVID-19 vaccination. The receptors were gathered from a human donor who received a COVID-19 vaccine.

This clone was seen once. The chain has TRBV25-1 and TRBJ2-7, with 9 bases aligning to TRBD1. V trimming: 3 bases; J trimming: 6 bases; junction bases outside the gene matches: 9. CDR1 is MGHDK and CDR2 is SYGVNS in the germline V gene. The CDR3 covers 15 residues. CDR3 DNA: TGTGCCAGCAGTGATCCTCGGACAGGGGACGGCGAGCAGTACGTC. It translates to CASSDPRTGDGEQYV.

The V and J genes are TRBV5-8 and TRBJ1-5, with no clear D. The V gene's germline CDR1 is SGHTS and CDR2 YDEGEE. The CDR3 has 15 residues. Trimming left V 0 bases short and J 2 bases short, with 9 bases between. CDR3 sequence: CASSLGPGGNQPQHF. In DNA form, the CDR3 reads TGTGCCAGCAGCTTGGGTCCGGGCGGCAATCAGCCCCAGCATTTT.